These 5 T cell receptor beta chains were sequenced from one sample in a study of technical replicates of blood from several donors. Method: immunoSEQ multiplex PCR; TCRdb's copy keeps in-frame clones and lacks some. Of around 63,000 clones listed, roughly 98% were seen once; the top ten hold under 0.2%. Sequencing used T cells isolated from PBMCs. Receptor source: a human donor in good health.

The chain combines TRBV28 with TRBJ1-1; 7 bases match TRBD1. CDR1 and CDR2 (germline): MDHEN, SYDVKM. The CDR3 covers 17 residues. V lost 4 bases and J lost 3; bases outside the gene matches: 14. CDR3 in amino acids: CASSSMLPGRGDTEAFF. CDR3 bases: TGTGCCAGCAGTTCCATGCTCCCCGGCAGGGGGGACACTGAAGCTTTCTTT. The full variable domain, rest sourced from reference TRBV28 and TRBJ1-1, is DVKVTQSSRYLVKRTGEKVFLECVQDMDHENMFWYRQDPGLGLRLIYFSYDVKMKEKGDIPEGYSVSREKKERFSLILESASTNQTSMYLCASSSMLPGRGDTEAFFGQGTRLTVV.

The chain joins TRBV27 to TRBJ2-1; 8 nucleotides agree with TRBD2. The V gene's germline CDR1 is MNHEY and CDR2 SMNVEV (reference sequence). This CDR3 contains 12 residues. The J segment lost 6 bases and the V segment lost 10 bases, leaving 5 bases of the junction unmatched. Written as DNA, the CDR3 is TGTGCCACCGGACTAGCCGTCAATGAGCAGTTCTTC. It specifies CATGLAVNEQFF.

The chain employs TRBV6-1 and TRBJ1-3; weak D call: TRBD1 (6 bases). V gave up 2 bases and J gave up 1 base, with 21 bases separating them. Germline assignment: CDR1 MNHNS and CDR2 SASEGT. This CDR3 has 19 amino acids. CDR3 residues: CASSEWPPGHTTSGNTIYF. The CDR3 nucleotides are TGTGCCAGCAGTGAATGGCCTCCGGGACATACAACTTCTGGAAACACCATATATTTT.

This sequence joins TRBV4-1 and TRBJ2-1; no clear D gene. Germline lookup yields CDR1 MGHRA and CDR2 YSYEKL. The germline V and J ends were trimmed by 0 bases and 2 bases, with 11 bases remaining between them. This CDR3 has 16 amino acids. The CDR3: CASSQDTAETYNEQFF. DNA for the CDR3: TGCGCCAGCAGCCAAGATACGGCGGAGACCTACAATGAGCAGTTCTTC.

The rearrangement links TRBV7-8 to TRBJ1-5, with 10 bases fitting TRBD1. The germline CDR1 and CDR2 sequences are SGHVS and FQNEAQ. CDR3 length: 19 residues. Trimming removed 5 bases from V and 11 bases from J; junction bases left unmatched: 24. For the CDR3, the DNA is TGTGCCAGCAGCCCAACGCAGCACCTGATCTGGGACAGGGGAAGGGCCCAGCATTTT. This codes for CASSPTQHLIWDRGRAQHF. The full variable domain, with the rest looked up from reference TRBV7-8 and TRBJ1-5, is GAGVSQSPRYKVAKRGQDVALRCDPISGHVSLFWYQQALGQGPEFLTYFQNEAQLDKSGLPSDRFFAERPEGSVSTLKIQRTQQEDSAVYLCASSPTQHLIWDRGRAQHFGDGTRLSIL.